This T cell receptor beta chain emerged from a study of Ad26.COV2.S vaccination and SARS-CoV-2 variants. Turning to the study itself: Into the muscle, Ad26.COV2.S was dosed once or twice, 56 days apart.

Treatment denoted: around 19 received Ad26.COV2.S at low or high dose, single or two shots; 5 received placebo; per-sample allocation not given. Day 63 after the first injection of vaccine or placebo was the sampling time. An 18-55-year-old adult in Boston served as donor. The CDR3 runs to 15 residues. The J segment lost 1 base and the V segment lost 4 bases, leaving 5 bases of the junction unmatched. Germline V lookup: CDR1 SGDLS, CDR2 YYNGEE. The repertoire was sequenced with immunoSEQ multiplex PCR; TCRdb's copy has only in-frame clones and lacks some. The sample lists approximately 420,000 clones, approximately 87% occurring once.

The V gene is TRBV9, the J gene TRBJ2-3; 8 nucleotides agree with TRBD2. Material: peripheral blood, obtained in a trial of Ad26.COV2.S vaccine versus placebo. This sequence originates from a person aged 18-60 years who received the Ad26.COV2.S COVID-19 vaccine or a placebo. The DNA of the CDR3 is TGTGCCAGCAGCCCAAGCGGGGGCCGCACAGATACGCAGTATTTT. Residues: CASSPSGGRTDTQYF.